These T cell receptor beta chains were read from a single sample in a study of CD8+ T cells in alopecia areata. Libraries were prepared by immunoSEQ multiplex PCR; TCRdb keeps only in-frame clonotypes and omits some of them. Found here are around 190,000 clones, 64% of them singletons; the top ten hold about 4.2%. The source material was CD4+ T cells sorted from blood, sampled at week 4, from a patient treated with tofacitinib. All receptors come from a human donor with alopecia areata. Both conserved end residues are part of each CDR3. The D gene is left open where the match is weak. Rows may omit the clone size; those that give it use once, few, many or a size class.

>TRBD1|.|TRBV29-1|TRBJ1-5
CSVEGQGGQPQHF
TGCAGCGTTGAAGGACAGGGCGGTCAGCCCCAGCATTTT
>TRBD1|.|TRBV30|TRBJ1-2
CAWRTGGQYGYTF
TGTGCCTGGAGGACAGGGGGCCAATATGGCTACACCTTC
>.|few|TRBV19|TRBJ1-5
CASKGRLGNQPQHF
TGTGCCAGCAAGGGGCGTTTGGGTAATCAGCCCCAGCATTTT
>.|.|TRBV7-2|TRBJ2-5
CASSPNGGVGTQYF
TGTGCCAGCAGCCCCAACGGGGGAGTGGGGACCCAGTACTTC
>TRBD1|.|TRBV30|TRBJ1-1
CAWSRGQSFTEAFF
TGTGCCTGGAGTAGGGGACAGTCTTTCACTGAAGCTTTCTTT
>.|.|TRBV9|TRBJ2-5
CASSVGPEGSGETQYF
TGTGCCAGCAGCGTAGGACCGGAAGGAAGCGGAGAGACCCAGTACTTC
>.|.|TRBV2|TRBJ1-1
CASSVGGRDTEAFF
TGTGCCAGCAGTGTCGGGGGGAGGGACACTGAAGCTTTCTTT
>.|once|TRBV5-4|TRBJ2-1
CASSFDSGSYNEQFF
TGTGCCAGCAGCTTTGATAGCGGTTCCTACAATGAGCAGTTCTTC
>TRBD1|.|TRBV2|TRBJ1-1
CASTLGQTSEAFF
TGTGCCAGCACCTTGGGACAGACGTCTGAAGCTTTCTTT
>.|.|TRBV7-3|TRBJ1-1
CASRSTGSGEAFF
TGTGCCAGCAGGTCTACAGGGTCGGGTGAAGCTTTCTTT
>TRBD1|.|TRBV6-6|TRBJ2-1
CASTKTGGNYEQFF
TGTGCCAGCACTAAGACAGGGGGCAACTATGAGCAGTTCTTC
>TRBD2|.|TRBV11-1|TRBJ2-2
CASNLGGANTGELFF
TGTGCCAGCAATCTCGGGGGGGCGAACACCGGGGAGCTGTTTTTT
>TRBD1|few|TRBV7-9|TRBJ2-5
CASSFGQGKETQYF
TGTGCCAGCAGCTTCGGACAGGGAAAAGAGACCCAGTACTTC
>TRBD1|few|TRBV2|TRBJ1-6
CASRGQGATYNSPLHF
TGTGCCAGCAGGGGACAGGGGGCGACCTATAATTCACCCCTCCACTTT
>TRBD1|.|TRBV27|TRBJ1-1
CASRTTGRTEAFF
TGTGCCAGCAGGACGACAGGGAGGACTGAAGCTTTCTTT
>TRBD1|.|TRBV6-5|TRBJ2-7
CASGRGTEAYEQYF
TGTGCCAGCGGCCGTGGGACAGAGGCCTACGAGCAGTACTTC
>.|few|TRBV28|TRBJ2-7
CASSSEVSYEQYF
TGTGCCAGCAGCTCCGAGGTTTCCTACGAGCAGTACTTC
>.|few|TRBV5-6|TRBJ2-5
CASSPGRGVQTQYF
TGTGCCAGCAGCCCAGGACGAGGCGTTCAGACCCAGTACTTC
>.|few|TRBV2|TRBJ2-5
CASSYQGTRRLAGETQYF
TGTGCCAGCAGCTACCAGGGGACCAGACGACTAGCTGGGGAGACCCAGTACTTC
>.|.|TRBV30|TRBJ1-2
CAWRVTAGYTF
TGTGCCTGGAGGGTTACGGCTGGCTACACCTTC
>.|.|TRBV30|TRBJ2-4
CAWKIWGGNIQYF
TGTGCCTGGAAGATATGGGGTGGGAACATTCAGTACTTC
>.|.|TRBV7-9|TRBJ2-3
CASSSRDKLSTDTQYF
TGTGCCAGCAGCTCTCGGGACAAACTGAGCACAGATACGCAGTATTTT
>TRBD2|.|TRBV7-3|TRBJ2-7
CASSSGLAGEQYF
TGTGCCAGCAGCTCGGGACTAGCGGGGGAGCAGTACTTC
>.|few|TRBV5-6|TRBJ1-2
CASSRQGQSGYGYTF
TGTGCCAGCAGCCGACAAGGACAGTCTGGATATGGCTACACCTTC
>.|few|TRBV14|TRBJ1-6
CASSRRDPDNSPLHF
TGTGCCAGCAGCCGTCGGGATCCTGATAATTCACCCCTCCACTTT
>.|.|TRBV7-9|TRBJ1-2
CASSSPSGSSYGYTF
TGTGCCAGCAGCTCACCCAGTGGGTCAAGCTATGGCTACACCTTC
>TRBD1|once|TRBV7-9|TRBJ1-2
CASTQWDRGGYGYTF
TGTGCCAGCACCCAATGGGACAGGGGAGGCTATGGCTACACCTTC
>.|.|TRBV7-9|TRBJ2-6
CASSLGGASGANVLTF
TGTGCCAGCAGCTTAGGAGGGGCCAGCGGGGCCAACGTCCTGACTTTC
>TRBD2|few|TRBV5-6|TRBJ2-5
CASSSTGTSGVRETQYF
TGTGCCAGCAGCTCCACGGGCACTAGCGGGGTTAGAGAGACCCAGTACTTC
>.|.|TRBV14|TRBJ1-6
CASSQGGGRANSPLHF
TGTGCCAGCAGCCAAGGGGGCGGCAGGGCCAATTCACCCCTCCACTTT
>TRBD1|.|TRBV25-1|TRBJ2-2
CASKGDSSTGELFF
TGTGCCAGCAAAGGGGACAGTAGCACCGGGGAGCTGTTTTTT
>TRBD1|.|TRBV6-6|TRBJ1-1
CASSYSTGGTEAFF
TGTGCCAGCAGTTACTCAACAGGGGGCACTGAAGCTTTCTTT
>.|few|TRBV7-8|TRBJ2-2
CASTALLNTGELFF
TGTGCCAGCACCGCCCTCCTGAACACCGGGGAGCTGTTTTTT
>.|.|TRBV2|TRBJ2-2
CASSELSGELFF
TGTGCCAGCAGTGAACTAAGCGGGGAGCTGTTTTTT
>.|few|TRBV5-1|TRBJ2-3
CASSLAQRSTDTQYF
TGCGCCAGCAGCTTGGCCCAGCGATCCACAGATACGCAGTATTTT
>.|.|TRBV9|TRBJ2-3
CASSAISTDTQYF
TGTGCCAGCAGCGCGATTTCCACAGATACGCAGTATTTT
>.|.|TRBV2|TRBJ1-1
CASSEGGERTFF
TGTGCCAGCAGTGAGGGGGGGGAACGGACTTTCTTT
>.|few|TRBV5-1|TRBJ2-2
CASSSSGGELFF
TGCGCCAGCAGCAGTAGCGGCGGGGAGCTGTTTTTT
>.|.|TRBV11-1|TRBJ2-7
CASSLNRDEQYF
TGTGCCAGCAGCTTGAACAGGGACGAGCAGTACTTC
>.|.|TRBV5-1|TRBJ2-5
CASSLASWETQYF
TGCGCCAGCAGCTTGGCCTCTTGGGAGACCCAGTACTTC
>.|.|TRBV7-2|TRBJ2-7
CASSSPVGAYEQYF
TGTGCCAGCAGCTCGCCCGTCGGGGCCTACGAGCAGTACTTC
>.|.|TRBV7-2|TRBJ2-1
CASSLDQEGWNEQFF
TGTGCCAGCAGCTTAGATCAGGAGGGTTGGAATGAGCAGTTCTTC
>TRBD1|.|TRBV28|TRBJ1-2
CASTGTGEGYTF
TGTGCCAGCACCGGGACAGGGGAGGGCTACACCTTC
>.|.|TRBV25-1|TRBJ2-5
CASSEARMGSEETQYF
TGTGCCAGCAGTGAGGCCCGGATGGGGTCAGAGGAGACCCAGTACTTC
>.|.|TRBV7-2|TRBJ2-5
CASSLRQTQYF
TGTGCCAGCAGCTTACGGCAGACCCAGTACTTC
>.|.|TRBV10-3|TRBJ1-5
CAISEGVGLGQPQHF
TGTGCCATCAGTGAAGGGGTCGGGCTGGGTCAGCCCCAGCATTTT
>TRBD1|.|TRBV19|TRBJ2-3
CASGDRGLNTQYF
TGTGCCAGCGGGGACAGGGGACTAAATACGCAGTATTTT
>.|few|TRBV6-5|TRBJ1-2
CATHMNYGYTF
TGTGCCACCCATATGAACTATGGCTACACCTTC
>TRBD2|.|TRBV4-3|TRBJ2-5
CASSQNLAGRETQYF
TGCGCCAGCAGCCAGAATCTAGCGGGGCGGGAGACCCAGTACTTC